The present entry profiles one T cell receptor (beta chain) with its context. What antigen it recognizes has not been identified. Base quality data are lacking; no much larger clone is found one base away. The data originate from a study of response to subunit inactivated influenza vaccine (dated by TCRdb to between 2017 and 2018). As for the study more broadly: Deep quantitative T cell receptor repertoire profiling was used in the study to track responses to a trivalent subunit inactivated influenza vaccine.

The cysteine opens and the phenylalanine closes a CDR3 of 14 amino acids. Only the CDR3 DNA is retained, 42 bases long and in frame from the first base. V is pruned by 5 bases and J by 5 bases, leaving 7 bases of the junction without a gene match. For CDR1 and CDR2, the germline V gene (reference sequence) lists LGHDT and YNNKEL. General conclusions and limits of the study: The authors proposed that each seasonal influenza vaccination may bring in only a limited number of new T cells.

Library preparation was by RT-PCR. The sample was run on an Illumina HiSeq 2500. Starting from the raw public reads, TCRdb applied fastp trimming at Q25, assembled clones with MiXCR and retained in-frame beta chains. Each CDR3 protein gets just one entry, which takes the most common genes and DNA from the rows behind it. Recorded for this sample are roughly 500,000 distinct CDR3 sequences; around 25% of them occurred a single time. The top ten constitute 2.5% to 3.5% of the sample. A further study also used this sample, focusing on T cells expressing NK-cell markers. Per that second paper: The TCR beta cDNA libraries were made using 5'RACE template switching, a step that added both a universal primer site and unique molecular identifiers. In sorted CD3+CD56+NKG2C+, CD3+CD56+NKG2C- and CD3+CD56-NKG2C+ T-cell subsets from several donors, TCR beta-chain repertoires were profiled. Among the eight sequenced donors, seven were HCMV-seropositive and one was HCMV-seronegative. In several experiments an anti-gammadeltaTCR antibody was added to restrict sorting to alphabetaTCR-expressing T cells. In more than five donors, the dominant CD3+CD56+NKG2C+ clonotypes were found to rank among the top 10 CD8+ clonotypes and to make up about 1.0-7.5% of CD8+ T cells. Those dominant clonotypes were again the most abundant among CD3+CD56-NKG2C+ cells in a handful of donors, at about 25-60.1%. It remained unclear whether the expanded NKG2C-expressing T cell clones were specific for HCMV antigens. The eight sequenced donors were randomly selected healthy volunteers, three men and five women. To determine HCMV serostatus, a commercial ELISA kit was used to detect HCMV-specific IgG in serum. Ficoll density gradient centrifugation was used to isolate peripheral blood mononuclear cells from blood. Using Miltenyi isolation kits, CD4+ and CD8+ T cells were isolated from PBMC through magnetic immunoseparation. cDNA synthesis was primed from the TCR beta constant segment and was followed by two successive PCR amplification steps. Sequencing of the libraries produced 2 x 150 bp reads on Illumina HiSeq 2000/2500, MiSeq or NextSeq. Reads were demultiplexed and grouped by UMI with MIGEC, and clonotypes were assembled and quantified with MiTCR. To exclude erroneous sequences, any TCR cDNA sequence not supported by at least two reads was discarded. Downstream repertoire analysis used the tcR package, and clonotypes were matched across fractions by CDR3 nucleotide sequence plus V segment. VDJmatch was used to annotate antigen specificity against VDJdb, with one amino acid substitution in CDR3 permitted.

The specimen comprised CD4+ T cells sorted from PBMCs, sampled 11 to 12 days after vaccination. The source of this sequence is a man in his fifties or sixties who received an inactivated influenza vaccine. Donor details come from another sample of the same person, matched by shared clones. The chain is made from TRBV3-1 and TRBJ2-3; TRBD1 lines up with 7 middle nucleotides. The nucleotide sequence is given as TGTGCCAGCAGCACGCCCCACAGGGGAGATACGCAGTATTTT. This encodes CASSTPHRGDTQYF.